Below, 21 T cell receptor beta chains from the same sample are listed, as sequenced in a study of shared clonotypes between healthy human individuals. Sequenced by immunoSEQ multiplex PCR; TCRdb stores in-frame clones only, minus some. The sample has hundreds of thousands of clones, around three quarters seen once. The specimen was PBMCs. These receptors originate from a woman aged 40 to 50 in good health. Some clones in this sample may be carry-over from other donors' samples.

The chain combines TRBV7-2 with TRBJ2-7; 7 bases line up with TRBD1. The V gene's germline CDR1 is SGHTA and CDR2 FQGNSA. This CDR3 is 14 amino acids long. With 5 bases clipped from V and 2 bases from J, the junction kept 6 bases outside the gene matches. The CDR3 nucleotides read TGTGCCAGCAGCACAAGGACAGGAGCCTACGAGCAGTACTTC. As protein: CASSTRTGAYEQYF.

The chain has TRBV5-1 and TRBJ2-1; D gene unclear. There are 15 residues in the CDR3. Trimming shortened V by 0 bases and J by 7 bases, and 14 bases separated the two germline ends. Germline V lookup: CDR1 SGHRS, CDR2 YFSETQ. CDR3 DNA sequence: TGCGCCAGCAGCTTGGAACAGCCCGACTTTAATGAGCAGTTCTTC. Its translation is CASSLEQPDFNEQFF.

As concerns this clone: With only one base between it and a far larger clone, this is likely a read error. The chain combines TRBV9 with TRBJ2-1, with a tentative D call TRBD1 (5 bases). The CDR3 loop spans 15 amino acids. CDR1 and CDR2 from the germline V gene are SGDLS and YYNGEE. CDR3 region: CGSSPRRVDYNEQFF. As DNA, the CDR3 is TGTGGCAGCAGTCCACGCAGGGTGGACTACAATGAGCAGTTCTTC.

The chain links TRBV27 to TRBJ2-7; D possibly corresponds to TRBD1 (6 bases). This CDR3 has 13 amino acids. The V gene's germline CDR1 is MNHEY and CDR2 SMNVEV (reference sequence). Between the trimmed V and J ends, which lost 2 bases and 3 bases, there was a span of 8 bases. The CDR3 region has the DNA TGTGCCAGCAGTTTAGTGACAGGCTACGAGCAGTACTTC. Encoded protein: CASSLVTGYEQYF.

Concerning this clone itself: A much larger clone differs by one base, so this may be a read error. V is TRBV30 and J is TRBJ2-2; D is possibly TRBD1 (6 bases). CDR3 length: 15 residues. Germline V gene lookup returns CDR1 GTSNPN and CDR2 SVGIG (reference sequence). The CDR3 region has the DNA TGTGCCTGGAGTGTCTGGGACAAAAACACCGGGGAGCTGCTTTTT. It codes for CAWSVWDKNTGELLF.

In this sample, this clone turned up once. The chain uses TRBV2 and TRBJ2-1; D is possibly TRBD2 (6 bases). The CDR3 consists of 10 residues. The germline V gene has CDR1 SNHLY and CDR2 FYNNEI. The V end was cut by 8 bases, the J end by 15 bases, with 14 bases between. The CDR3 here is CASWGSGPFF. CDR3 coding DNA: TGTGCCAGCTGGGGTAGCGGACCGTTCTTC.

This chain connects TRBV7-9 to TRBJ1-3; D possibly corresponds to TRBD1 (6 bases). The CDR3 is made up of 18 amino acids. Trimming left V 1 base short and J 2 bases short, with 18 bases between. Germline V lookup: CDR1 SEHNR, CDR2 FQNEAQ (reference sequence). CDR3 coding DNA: TGTGCCAGCAGCTTAGTATTCGACTGGGGGCGAGCTGGAAACACCATATATTTT. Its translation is CASSLVFDWGRAGNTIYF.

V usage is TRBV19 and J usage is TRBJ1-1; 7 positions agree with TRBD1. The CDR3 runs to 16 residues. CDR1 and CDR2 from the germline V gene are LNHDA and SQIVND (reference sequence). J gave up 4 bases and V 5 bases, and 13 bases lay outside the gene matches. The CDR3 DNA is TGTGCCAGTAGTCTCCACCCAGGGGGAAGTAGCACTGAAGCTTTCTTT. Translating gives CASSLHPGGSSTEAFF.

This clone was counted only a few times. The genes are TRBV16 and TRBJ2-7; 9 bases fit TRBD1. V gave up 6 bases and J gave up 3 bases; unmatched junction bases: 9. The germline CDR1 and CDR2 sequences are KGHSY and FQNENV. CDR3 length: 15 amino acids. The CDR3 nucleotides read TGTGCCAGCAGTCATACAGGGGGCAGTTTCTACGAGCAGTACTTC. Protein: CASSHTGGSFYEQYF.

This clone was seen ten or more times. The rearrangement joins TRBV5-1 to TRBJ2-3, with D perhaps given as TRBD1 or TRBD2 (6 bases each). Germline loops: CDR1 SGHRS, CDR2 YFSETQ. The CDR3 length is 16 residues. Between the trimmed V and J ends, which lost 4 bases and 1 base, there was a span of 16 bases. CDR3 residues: CASSPSGGQRTDTQYF. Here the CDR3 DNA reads TGCGCCAGCAGCCCCTCCGGGGGACAACGCACAGATACGCAGTATTTT.

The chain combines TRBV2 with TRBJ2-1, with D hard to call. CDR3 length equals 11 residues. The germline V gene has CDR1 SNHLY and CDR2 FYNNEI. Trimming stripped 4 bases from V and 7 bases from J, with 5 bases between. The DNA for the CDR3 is TGTGCCAGCAGTGGTGAGAATGAGCAGTTCTTC. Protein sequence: CASSGENEQFF.

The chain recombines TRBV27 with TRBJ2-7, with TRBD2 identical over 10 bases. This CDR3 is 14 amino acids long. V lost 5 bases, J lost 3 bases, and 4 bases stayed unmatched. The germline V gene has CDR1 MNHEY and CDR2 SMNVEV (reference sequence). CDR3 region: CASSPGLALYEQYF. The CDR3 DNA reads TGTGCCAGCAGTCCGGGACTAGCGCTCTACGAGCAGTACTTC.

The CDR3 region has the DNA TGTGCCATCACCGGCAACTCTGGGGCCAACGTCCTGACTTTC. It yields the protein CAITGNSGANVLTF. This chain joins TRBV10-3 and TRBJ2-6; D gene ambiguous. V gave up 7 bases and J gave up 0 bases, with 7 bases separating them. CDR1 is ENHRY, CDR2 SYGVKD, per germline. This CDR3 region has 14 residues.

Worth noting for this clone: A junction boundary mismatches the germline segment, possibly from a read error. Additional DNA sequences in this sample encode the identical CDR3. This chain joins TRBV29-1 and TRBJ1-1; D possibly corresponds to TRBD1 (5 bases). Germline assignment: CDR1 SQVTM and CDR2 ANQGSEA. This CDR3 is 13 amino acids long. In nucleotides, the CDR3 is TGCAGCGTTGCGCAGGGCAGCGGCACTGAGGCTTTCTTT. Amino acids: CSVAQGSGTEAFF.

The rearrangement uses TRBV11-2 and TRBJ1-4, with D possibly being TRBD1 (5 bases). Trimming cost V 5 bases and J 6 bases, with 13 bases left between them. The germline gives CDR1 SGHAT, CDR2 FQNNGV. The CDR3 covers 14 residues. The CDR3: CASSPEWGDEKLFF. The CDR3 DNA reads TGTGCCAGCAGCCCAGAGTGGGGGGATGAAAAACTGTTTTTT.

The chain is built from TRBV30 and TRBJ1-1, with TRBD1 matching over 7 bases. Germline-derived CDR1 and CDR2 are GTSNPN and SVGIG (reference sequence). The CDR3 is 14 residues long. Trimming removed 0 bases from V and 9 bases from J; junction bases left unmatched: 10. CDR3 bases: TGTGCCTGGAGTGTACATACGGATAGGGGGCAAGCTTTCTTT. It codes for CAWSVHTDRGQAFF. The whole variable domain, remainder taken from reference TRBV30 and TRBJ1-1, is SQTIHQWPATLVQPVGSPLSLECTVEGTSNPNLYWYRQAAGRGLQLLFYSVGIGQISSEVPQNLSASRPQDRQFILSSKKLLLSDSGFYLCAWSVHTDRGQAFFGQGTRLTVV.

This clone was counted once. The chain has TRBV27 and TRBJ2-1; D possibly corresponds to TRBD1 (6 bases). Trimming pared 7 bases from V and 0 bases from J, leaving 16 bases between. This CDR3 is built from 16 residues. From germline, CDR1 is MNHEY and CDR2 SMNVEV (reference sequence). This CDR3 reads CASNLQGTISYNEQFF. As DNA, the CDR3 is TGTGCCAGCAACCTACAGGGAACTATCTCCTACAATGAGCAGTTCTTC.

The CDR3 loop is CASSRNRGVRGNYGYTF. CDR3 sequence (DNA): TGTGCCAGCAGCCGGAACAGGGGGGTAAGGGGTAACTATGGCTACACCTTC. This sequence joins TRBV7-2 and TRBJ1-2, with 8 bases aligning to TRBD1. The germline gives CDR1 SGHTA, CDR2 FQGNSA. V lost 5 bases, J lost 1 base, and 12 bases stayed unmatched. The CDR3 spans 17 residues.

The CDR3 bases are TGCGCCAGCAGGGACAGCTCCTACAATGAGCAGTTCTTC. Amino acid sequence: CASRDSSYNEQFF. The genes are TRBV10-2 and TRBJ2-1; D might be TRBD1 (6 bases). Germline V gives CDR1 WSHSY, CDR2 SAAADI. Trimming removed 6 bases at V and 0 bases at J, with 6 bases between. CDR3 size: 13 residues.

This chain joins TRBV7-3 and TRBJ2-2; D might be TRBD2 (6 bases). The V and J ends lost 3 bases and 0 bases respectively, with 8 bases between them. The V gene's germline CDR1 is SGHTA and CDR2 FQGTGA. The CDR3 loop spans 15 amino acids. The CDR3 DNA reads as TGTGCCAGCAGCTTTAGCGGAACGAACACCGGGGAGCTGTTTTTT. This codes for CASSFSGTNTGELFF.

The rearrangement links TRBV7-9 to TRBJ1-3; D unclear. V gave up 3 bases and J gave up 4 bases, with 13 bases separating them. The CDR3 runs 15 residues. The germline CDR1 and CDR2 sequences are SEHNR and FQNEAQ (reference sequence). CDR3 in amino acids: CASSFGPAAGNTIYF. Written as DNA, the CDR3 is TGTGCCAGCAGCTTTGGGCCAGCGGCGGGAAACACCATATATTTT.